These 21 T cell receptor beta chains share one sample of origin, sequenced in a study of T cells in Graves' hyperthyroidism and ophthalmopathy. Amplified regions were TCR beta CDR3 sequences from RNA transcripts. Initially, a first-round RT-PCR of the TCR CDR3 employed the HTBI primer set. One entry per CDR3 protein results from TCRdb running MiXCR on the multiplex PCR reads. The sample lists roughly 500,000 distinct CDR3 sequences, 46% occurring once. Sequencing used peripheral blood or thyroid tissue (not recorded which). Receptor source: an adult woman with Graves' disease, either hyperthyroidism or ophthalmopathy (not recorded which).

In this sample, this clonotype turned up once. The chain combines TRBV29-1 with TRBJ1-2; D possibly corresponds to TRBD1 (6 bases). V shed 6 bases and J shed 3 bases, with 8 bases lying between them. Germline assignment: CDR1 SQVTM and CDR2 ANQGSEA. The CDR3 length is 11 residues. The CDR3 is CSVHRDYGYTF. DNA for the CDR3: TGCAGCGTCCACAGGGACTATGGCTACACCTTC.

This chain uses TRBV10-3 with TRBJ2-7, with TRBD2 identical over 11 bases. This CDR3 spans 17 amino acids. Germline values: CDR1 ENHRY, CDR2 SYGVKD. The J segment lost 1 base and the V segment lost 3 bases, leaving 8 bases of the junction unmatched. CDR3 amino acids: CAISDGTSGTQSYEQYF. CDR3 in DNA: TGTGCCATCAGTGACGGGACTAGCGGTACCCAGTCCTACGAGCAGTACTTC.

This clonotype was recorded many times. The genes are TRBV20-1 and TRBJ1-6; no firm D call. Germline assignment: CDR1 DFQATT and CDR2 SNEGSKA (reference sequence). The CDR3 sequence is 16 residues long. V dropped 1 base and J dropped 0 bases, with 10 bases sitting between them. CDR3 sequence reads: CSARVQASSYNSPLHF. Here the CDR3 DNA reads TGCAGTGCTAGAGTTCAGGCCAGCTCCTATAATTCACCCCTCCACTTT.

The chain has TRBV12-3 or TRBV12-4 and TRBJ2-5; 8 bases map to TRBD2. Trimming removed 5 bases from V and 4 bases from J; junction bases left unmatched: 6. CDR3 length equals 14 residues. The CDR3 region is CASSDHGGGETQYF. The CDR3 DNA reads TGTGCCAGCAGTGACCACGGGGGGGGAGAGACCCAGTACTTC.

This clonotype was found once. The rearrangement uses TRBV5-6 and TRBJ1-2; the match to TRBD1 covers 9 bases. V was clipped by 4 bases and J by 8 bases; unmatched bases: 9. The CDR3 length is 14 residues. Germline CDR1 reads SGHDT; CDR2 reads YYEEEE. CDR3 nucleotides: TGTGCCAGCAGCCCCGATACAGGGGGCTACGGCTACACCTTC. Translated, it gives CASSPDTGGYGYTF. Filled out from reference TRBV5-6 and TRBJ1-2, the complete variable domain reads DAGVTQSPTHLIKTRGQQVTLRCSPKSGHDTVSWYQQALGQGPQFIFQYYEEEERQRGNFPDRFSGHQFPNYSSELNVNALLLGDSALYLCASSPDTGGYGYTFGSGTRLTVV.

Only a few counts were recorded for this clonotype. The chain joins TRBV10-3 to TRBJ2-5; D gene unclear. Per the germline V gene, CDR1 is ENHRY and CDR2 is SYGVKD. Trimming left V 7 bases short and J 2 bases short, with 8 bases between. The CDR3 has 12 amino acids. CDR3 in amino acids: CAITWAQETQYF. CDR3 nucleotides: TGTGCCATCACATGGGCGCAAGAGACCCAGTACTTC.

Many counts were recorded for this clonotype. The chain couples TRBV29-1 to TRBJ2-5, with TRBD1 as a possible D gene (6 bases). From germline, CDR1 is SQVTM and CDR2 ANQGSEA. Trimming removed 7 bases from V and 2 bases from J, with 20 bases in between. CDR3 length: 15 residues. The CDR3 nucleotides are TGCAGCGCTGACTTGGACAGAGCTTCTCAAGAGACCCAGTACTTC. Its translation is CSADLDRASQETQYF.

CDR3 residues: CATSRVAANYGYTF. The CDR3 region has the DNA TGTGCCACCAGCAGAGTGGCCGCGAACTATGGCTACACCTTC. The chain combines TRBV15 with TRBJ1-2; D unresolved. CDR1 and CDR2 from the germline V gene are LNHNV and YYDKDF (reference sequence). Between the trimmed V and J ends, which lost 1 base and 2 bases, there was a span of 8 bases. The CDR3 totals 14 residues.

This clonotype has at least ten counts. The gene calls are TRBV10-3 and TRBJ2-7, with TRBD2 identical over 7 bases. The trim removed 8 bases at V and 4 bases at J, leaving 5 bases unmatched. The length of the CDR3 is 12 residues. Germline V lookup: CDR1 ENHRY, CDR2 SYGVKD. As DNA, the CDR3 is TGTGCCATCGCTGGGGGGGGTTACGAGCAGTACTTC. Encoded protein: CAIAGGGYEQYF.

This clonotype was recorded at least ten times. The chain recombines TRBV15 with TRBJ1-5; no firm D call. Per the germline V gene, CDR1 is LNHNV and CDR2 is YYDKDF (reference sequence). The CDR3 consists of 17 residues. Trimming shortened V by 0 bases and J by 2 bases, and 14 bases separated the two germline ends. CDR3 DNA sequence: TGTGCCACCAGCAGAGATCAGTTTGGTGTTGGCAATCAGCCCCAGCATTTT. It encodes CATSRDQFGVGNQPQHF.

The CDR3 sequence: CATSTNRDSGNGYTF. CDR3 sequence (DNA): TGTGCCACCAGCACGAACCGGGACAGTGGGAATGGCTACACCTTC. The V call is TRBV15, the J call TRBJ1-2; 7 nucleotides line up with TRBD1. CDR3 length equals 15 residues. Per the germline V gene, CDR1 is LNHNV and CDR2 is YYDKDF (reference sequence). Losses at the gene ends were 4 bases for V and 6 bases for J; bases not matched to a gene: 11.

This clonotype was seen many times. The chain has TRBV20-1 and TRBJ2-7; 8 positions match TRBD1. Germline V gene lookup returns CDR1 DFQATT and CDR2 SNEGSKA (reference sequence). Losses at the gene ends were 6 bases for V and 1 base for J; bases not matched to a gene: 11. This CDR3 region has 15 residues. CDR3 nucleotide sequence: TGCAGTGCCGAAGCCGGGACAGGTTTTTCCTACGAGCAGTACTTC. This encodes CSAEAGTGFSYEQYF.

The rearrangement uses TRBV29-1 and TRBJ2-7; TRBD1 aligns across 7 bases. This CDR3 is 14 amino acids long. Trimming at V came to 1 base and at J to 5 bases, leaving 8 bases not matched to a gene. Germline V gene lookup returns CDR1 SQVTM and CDR2 ANQGSEA. The CDR3 protein is CSVEGGTESNEQYF. The CDR3 DNA is TGCAGCGTTGAAGGGGGGACAGAAAGCAACGAGCAGTACTTC.

The J gene is TRBJ1-5, the V gene TRBV20-1, with D perhaps TRBD1 (5 bases). V gave up 5 bases and J gave up 0 bases, with 14 bases separating them. The CDR3 is 15 amino acids. Germline lookup yields CDR1 DFQATT and CDR2 SNEGSKA (reference sequence). The chain's CDR3 is CSAQDRQYSNQPQHF. As DNA, the CDR3 is TGCAGTGCTCAAGATAGACAGTATAGCAATCAGCCCCAGCATTTT.

J is TRBJ1-4 and V is TRBV5-1; D is possibly TRBD1 (6 bases). The ends were cut back, 4 bases at V and 6 bases at J, with 16 bases in the middle. The CDR3 has 15 residues. From germline, CDR1 is SGHRS and CDR2 YFSETQ. CDR3 residues: CASSTFGSGDEKLFF. CDR3 nucleotides: TGCGCCAGCAGCACATTTGGGTCAGGGGATGAAAAACTGTTTTTT.

This chain uses TRBV7-9 with TRBJ1-3, with D maybe TRBD1 (5 bases). The CDR3 is 16 amino acids. The V end lost 5 bases, the J end lost 3 bases, and 17 bases lay between the germline ends. CDR1 and CDR2 (germline): SEHNR, FQNEAQ (reference sequence). CDR3 sequence reads: CASSTPEKGYGNTIYF. In nucleotides, the CDR3 is TGTGCCAGCAGCACGCCTGAGAAGGGGTATGGAAACACCATATATTTT. Full variable domain (outside the CDR3, taken from reference TRBV7-9 and TRBJ1-3): DTGVSQNPRHKITKRGQNVTFRCDPISEHNRLYWYRQTLGQGPEFLTYFQNEAQLEKSRLLSDRFSAERPKGSFSTLEIQRTEQGDSAMYLCASSTPEKGYGNTIYFGEGSWLTVV.

The sample holds many counts of this clonotype. The chain combines TRBV7-3 with TRBJ2-2; 8 bases are a match to TRBD2. CDR3 length: 15 amino acids. With V trimmed by 1 base and J by 4 bases, 2 bases remained unmatched. Germline V CDR1 and CDR2: SGHTA, FQGTGA. Here the CDR3 reads CASSLNSGITGELFF. The DNA for the CDR3 is TGTGCCAGCAGCTTAAATAGCGGGATCACCGGGGAGCTGTTTTTT.

The chain links TRBV2 to TRBJ1-2; D not resolved. Trimming took off 7 bases at V and 2 bases at J, with 11 bases between the two ends. The germline V gene encodes CDR1 SNHLY and CDR2 FYNNEI. The CDR3 is made up of 13 amino acids. The DNA for the CDR3 is TGTGCCAGCACCCAAGTGGGGAACTATGGCTACACCTTC. This encodes CASTQVGNYGYTF.

The chain has TRBV7-9 and TRBJ1-3; the D is unclear. This CDR3 comprises 18 residues. Germline CDR1 SEHNR, CDR2 FQNEAQ (reference sequence). V lost 4 bases, J lost 0 bases, and 19 bases lay in between. As DNA, the CDR3 is TGTGCCAGCAGCTGGACGCCGGTTTGGCAGAGCTCTGGAAACACCATATATTTT. Translation gives CASSWTPVWQSSGNTIYF.

Comment on this clonotype: A junction boundary mismatches the germline segment, possibly from a read error. V usage is TRBV10-3 and J usage is TRBJ2-2; the D gene is possibly TRBD1 (7 bases). The CDR3 totals 17 residues. Germline CDR1 and CDR2: ENHRY and SYGVKD. The CDR3, as DNA: TGTGCCAGCAGTTTCCCTACAGGGGCGGGAAACACCGGGGAGCTGTTTTTT. Amino acid sequence: CASSFPTGAGNTGELFF.

As to this clonotype: The conserved phenylalanine or tryptophan is not found at the CDR3 terminus, so this likely reflects a read error. This chain connects TRBV24-1 to TRBJ1-2; a possible D gene is TRBD1 (5 bases). The V gene's germline CDR1 is KGHDR and CDR2 SFDVKD. The CDR3 spans 12 residues. Trimming removed 10 bases from V and 1 base from J, with 9 bases in between. Here the CDR3 reads CATSDINYGYTL. CDR3 coding DNA: TGTGCCACTTCGGACATTAACTATGGCTACACCCTC.